What follows are 8 T cell receptor beta chains derived from one specimen sequenced in a study of blood T cells in healthy people across ages (dated by TCRdb to the mid-2010s). Library generation was performed with 5' RACE. Sequencing used an Illumina HiSeq 2500. A second PCR of roughly 6 to 11 cycles was performed with a sample-barcoded 5' primer and a J-beta primer mix. The public reads were reanalyzed by TCRdb: fastp trimming at Q25, MiXCR alignment, in-frame beta chains only. Rows with a matching CDR3 protein are joined into one entry that keeps the most common DNA and genes. The sample table holds over 1,300,000 distinct CDR3 sequences, of which 55% to 75% were seen once. About 6.3% of the sample is in the top ten clones. The sample consisted of blood. These receptors came from a man aged 18 to 30 in good health.

The genes are TRBV28 and TRBJ2-4; no clear D. TRBJ2-7 matches the DNA end more closely, so the J call is doubtful. The CDR3 runs 12 residues. Germline values: CDR1 MDHEN, CDR2 SYDVKM. The CDR3 region has the DNA TGTGCCAGCAGCGATCCAATCTACGAGCAGTACTTC. Its protein product is CASSDPIYEQYF.

The chain couples TRBV28 to TRBJ1-6; no clear D gene. The ends were cut back, 0 bases at V and 5 bases at J, with 5 bases in the middle. This CDR3 comprises 14 residues. Germline V lookup: CDR1 MDHEN, CDR2 SYDVKM. CDR3: CASSLWSDNSPLHF. In nucleotides, the CDR3 is TGTGCCAGCAGTTTATGGTCTGATAATTCACCCCTCCACTTT.

The rearrangement uses TRBV9 and TRBJ1-4; 10 bases map to TRBD1. The CDR3 spans 15 residues. The V segment lost 3 bases and the J segment 6 bases; nucleotides outside the gene matches: 5. From germline, CDR1 is SGDLS and CDR2 YYNGEE. The CDR3, as DNA: TGTGCCAGCAGCGCACATGGGACAGGGGATGAAAAACTGTTTTTT. It translates to CASSAHGTGDEKLFF.

V usage is TRBV29-1 and J usage is TRBJ2-5, with D possibly being TRBD1 or TRBD2 (6 bases each). This CDR3 has 14 amino acids. Germline-derived CDR1 and CDR2 are SQVTM and ANQGSEA. With 8 bases removed from V and 3 bases from J, the gap between germline ends came to 19 bases. The DNA of the CDR3 is TGCAGCCTCTGGGGGGCAGGGACGGAAGAGACCCAGTACTTC. Protein: CSLWGAGTEETQYF.

This CDR3 is CASSYPTSGVYEQYF. In DNA, the CDR3 is TGTGCCAGCAGTTATCCGACTAGCGGTGTCTACGAGCAGTACTTC. The chain links TRBV28 to TRBJ2-7, with 9 bases lining up with TRBD2. V lost 4 bases, J lost 3 bases, and 7 bases stayed unmatched. The CDR3 consists of 15 residues. Germline V gives CDR1 MDHEN, CDR2 SYDVKM.

The chain links TRBV6-6 to TRBJ1-2; TRBD1 might be the D (5 bases). The length of the CDR3 is 13 residues. V lost 8 bases and J lost 4, with 14 bases in between. CDR1 and CDR2 from the germline V gene are MNHNY and SVGAGI (reference sequence). CDR3 bases: TGTGCCAGCGGAGACGGGAGGGGCTATGGCTACACCTTC. Translated: CASGDGRGYGYTF.

This clonotype was observed a few times. The rearrangement joins TRBV7-9 to TRBJ2-5; 7 bases align to TRBD1. Trimming removed 4 bases from V and 0 bases from J; junction bases left unmatched: 8. The CDR3 sequence is 16 residues long. The germline V gene has CDR1 SEHNR and CDR2 FQNEAQ (reference sequence). CDR3 DNA: TGTGCCAGCAGCTCTCCCCGAGGACAGGACCAAGAGACCCAGTACTTC. As protein: CASSSPRGQDQETQYF. Complete variable domain (other parts from reference TRBV7-9 and TRBJ2-5): DTGVSQNPRHKITKRGQNVTFRCDPISEHNRLYWYRQTLGQGPEFLTYFQNEAQLEKSRLLSDRFSAERPKGSFSTLEIQRTEQGDSAMYLCASSSPRGQDQETQYFGPGTRLLVL.

The chain joins TRBV4-1 to TRBJ2-1; D possibly corresponds to TRBD1 (6 bases). Trimming took off 1 base at V and 5 bases at J, with 15 bases between the two ends. The V gene's germline CDR1 is MGHRA and CDR2 YSYEKL. This CDR3 contains 16 residues. CDR3 residues: CASSQGPGTPDNEQFF. The CDR3 coding sequence is TGCGCCAGCAGCCAAGGGCCCGGGACACCTGACAATGAGCAGTTCTTC.